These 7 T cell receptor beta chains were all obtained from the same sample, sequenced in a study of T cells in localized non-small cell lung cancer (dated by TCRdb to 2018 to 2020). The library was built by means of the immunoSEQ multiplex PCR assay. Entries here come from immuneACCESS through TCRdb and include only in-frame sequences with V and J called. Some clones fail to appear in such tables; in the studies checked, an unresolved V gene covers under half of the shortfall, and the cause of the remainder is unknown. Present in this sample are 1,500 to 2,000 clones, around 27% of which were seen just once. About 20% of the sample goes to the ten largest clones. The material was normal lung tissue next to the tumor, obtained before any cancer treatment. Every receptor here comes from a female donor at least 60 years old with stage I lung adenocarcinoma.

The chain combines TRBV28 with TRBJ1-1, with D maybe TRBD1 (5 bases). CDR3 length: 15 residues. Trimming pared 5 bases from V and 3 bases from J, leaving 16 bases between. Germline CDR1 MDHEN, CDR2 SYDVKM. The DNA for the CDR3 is TGTGCCAGCAGTCCAGTCCGGGGACGGCACACTGAAGCTTTCTTT. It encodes CASSPVRGRHTEAFF.

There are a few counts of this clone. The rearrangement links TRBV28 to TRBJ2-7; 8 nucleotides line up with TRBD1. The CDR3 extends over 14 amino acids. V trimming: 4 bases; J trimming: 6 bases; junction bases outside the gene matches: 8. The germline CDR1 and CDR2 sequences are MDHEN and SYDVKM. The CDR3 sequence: CASSYPTGVGEQYF. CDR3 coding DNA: TGTGCCAGCAGTTACCCGACAGGGGTGGGCGAGCAGTACTTC. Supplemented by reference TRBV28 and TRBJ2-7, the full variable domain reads DVKVTQSSRYLVKRTGEKVFLECVQDMDHENMFWYRQDPGLGLRLIYFSYDVKMKEKGDIPEGYSVSREKKERFSLILESASTNQTSMYLCASSYPTGVGEQYFGPGTRLTVT.

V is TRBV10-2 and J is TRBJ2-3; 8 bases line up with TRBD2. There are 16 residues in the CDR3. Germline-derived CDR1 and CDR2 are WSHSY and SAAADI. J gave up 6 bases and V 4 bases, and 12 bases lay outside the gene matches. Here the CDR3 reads CASSGPGLGDPDTQYF. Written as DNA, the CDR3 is TGCGCCAGCAGTGGTCCGGGACTAGGAGATCCGGATACGCAGTATTTT.

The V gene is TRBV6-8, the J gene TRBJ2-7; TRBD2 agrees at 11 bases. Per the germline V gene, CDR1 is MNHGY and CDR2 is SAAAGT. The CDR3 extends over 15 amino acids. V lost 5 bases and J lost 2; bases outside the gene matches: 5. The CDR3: CASSLGTSGPYEQYF. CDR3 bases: TGTGCCAGCAGTCTGGGGACTAGCGGACCCTACGAGCAGTACTTC.

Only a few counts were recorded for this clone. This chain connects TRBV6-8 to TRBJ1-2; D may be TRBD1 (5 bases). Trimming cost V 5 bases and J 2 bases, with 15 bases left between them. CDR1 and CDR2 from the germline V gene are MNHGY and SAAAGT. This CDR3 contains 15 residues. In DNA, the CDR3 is TGTGCCAGCAGTACCCGACAGTTTGTAAACTATGGCTACACCTTC. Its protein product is CASSTRQFVNYGYTF.

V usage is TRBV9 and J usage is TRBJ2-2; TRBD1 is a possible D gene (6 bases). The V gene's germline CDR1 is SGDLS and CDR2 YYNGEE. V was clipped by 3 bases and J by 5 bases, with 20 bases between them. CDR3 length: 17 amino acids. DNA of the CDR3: TGTGCCAGCAGCGCCGAATACAGGGTTGGAGCAACCGGGGAGCTGTTTTTT. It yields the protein CASSAEYRVGATGELFF.

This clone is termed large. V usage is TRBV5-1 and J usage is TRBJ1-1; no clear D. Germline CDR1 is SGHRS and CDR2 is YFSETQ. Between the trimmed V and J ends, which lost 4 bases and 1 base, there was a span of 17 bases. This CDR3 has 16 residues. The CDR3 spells CASSSSGNQANTEAFF. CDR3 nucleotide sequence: TGCGCCAGCAGCAGCAGCGGAAACCAAGCGAACACTGAAGCTTTCTTT.